This T cell receptor (beta chain) comes out of a study of blood T cell repertoires in COVID-19. The protocol was immunoSEQ multiplex PCR, while the TCRdb copy is restricted to in-frame clones and leaves out a portion. There are about 270,000 clones in the sample; around 82% occur only once, and less than 4% lies in the top ten. Sequences were obtained from peripheral blood. This receptor was taken from a woman younger than 35 with acute or convalescent COVID-19.

The chain's CDR3 is CASRNPTGFFF. Here the CDR3 DNA reads TGTGCCAGTAGGAATCCGACAGGTTTCTTTTTT. The chain combines TRBV19 with TRBJ1-4; D is possibly TRBD1 (6 bases). The CDR3 runs to 11 residues. V was cut by 6 bases and J by 17 bases, with 16 bases left in between. Germline CDR1 reads LNHDA; CDR2 reads SQIVND (reference sequence).